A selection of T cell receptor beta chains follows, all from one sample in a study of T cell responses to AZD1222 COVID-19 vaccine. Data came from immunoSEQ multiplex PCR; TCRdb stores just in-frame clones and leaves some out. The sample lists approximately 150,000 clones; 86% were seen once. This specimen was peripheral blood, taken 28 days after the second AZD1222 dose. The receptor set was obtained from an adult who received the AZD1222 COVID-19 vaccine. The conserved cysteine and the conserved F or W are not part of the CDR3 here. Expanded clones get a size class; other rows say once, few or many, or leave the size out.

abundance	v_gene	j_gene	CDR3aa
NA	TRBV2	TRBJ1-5	ASSGGNQPQH
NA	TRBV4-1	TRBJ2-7	ASSRAGAYEQY
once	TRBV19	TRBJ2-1	ASSRTYEGDEQF
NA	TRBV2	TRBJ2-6	ASSGGSVGSGANVLT
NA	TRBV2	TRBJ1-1	ASYLNRGGGQNTEAF
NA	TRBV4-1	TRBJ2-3	ASSQGDLGHSTDTQY
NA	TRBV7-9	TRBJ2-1	ASSHPATYPVNEQF
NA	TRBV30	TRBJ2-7	ACTAGTGLIGEQY
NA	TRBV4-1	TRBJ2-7	ASAPMAGVMNEQY
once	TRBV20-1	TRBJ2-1	SARRRDQQF
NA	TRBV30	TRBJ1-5	AWETGTGVGNQPQH
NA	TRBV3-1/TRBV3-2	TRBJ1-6	ASSPDRGGSPLH
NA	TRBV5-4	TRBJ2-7	ASSFGQGSYEQY
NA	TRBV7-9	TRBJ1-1	ASSFPGILNTEAF
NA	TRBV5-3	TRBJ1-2	ARSWKGLRRRYGYT
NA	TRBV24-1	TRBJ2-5	ATSDFTGTQETQY
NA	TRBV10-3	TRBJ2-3	AIRGDTSGGYTDTQY
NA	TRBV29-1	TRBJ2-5	SVEDPAGRETQY
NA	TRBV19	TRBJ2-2	AIRGTGSVGELF
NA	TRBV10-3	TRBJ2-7	AITPQGSPYEQY
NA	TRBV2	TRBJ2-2	ASRQVPNTGELF
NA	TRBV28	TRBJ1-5	ASSLRSGDQPQH
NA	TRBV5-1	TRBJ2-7	ASSLALAGTYEQY
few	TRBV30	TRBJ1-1	AWREVGGTEAF
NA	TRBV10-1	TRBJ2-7	ASSEVGDSEQY
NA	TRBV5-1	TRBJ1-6	ASSQGQVGSPLH
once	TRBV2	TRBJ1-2	ASKIQALNYGYT
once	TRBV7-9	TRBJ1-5	ASSLGTGNQPQH
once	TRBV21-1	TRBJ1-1	ASSKAIGDGVNTEAF
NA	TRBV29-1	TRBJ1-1	SVVGTGGRVAEAF
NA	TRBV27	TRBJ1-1	ASRLDTEAF
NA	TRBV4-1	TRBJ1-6	ASSQDMMALSPLH
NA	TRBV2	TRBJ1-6	ASSALEGNSYNSPLH
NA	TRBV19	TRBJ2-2	ASTRQGAVGNTGELF
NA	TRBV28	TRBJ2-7	ASSLTPSYEQY
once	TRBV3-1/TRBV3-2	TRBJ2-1	ASRAARSVYNEQF
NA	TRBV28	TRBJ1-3	ASSLHDASSGNTIY
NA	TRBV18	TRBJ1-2	ASSETGVLSTIYGYT
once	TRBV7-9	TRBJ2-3	ASSPSTTGSTDTQY
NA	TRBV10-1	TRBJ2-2	ASSEQVAGELF
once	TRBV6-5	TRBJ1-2	ASSRGAGGYT
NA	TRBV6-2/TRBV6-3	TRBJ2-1	ASSYISDYNEQF
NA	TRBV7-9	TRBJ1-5	ASSLALGGNQPQH
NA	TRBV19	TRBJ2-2	ASSSGLAVGELF
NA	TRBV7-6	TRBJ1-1	ASSSPGTMNTEAF
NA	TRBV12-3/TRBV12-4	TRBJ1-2	ASSLVAYGYT
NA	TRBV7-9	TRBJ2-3	ASSPPFRLAGVTDTQY
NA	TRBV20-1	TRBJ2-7	SAGGLAGLREQY
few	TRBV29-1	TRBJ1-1	SVVEPVEAF
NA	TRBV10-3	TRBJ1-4	AISDRPNEKLF
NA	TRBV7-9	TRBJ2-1	ASSAATGPSSYNEQF
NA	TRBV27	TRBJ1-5	ASRELGQPQH
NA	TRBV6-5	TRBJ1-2	ASSSLGGNENYGYT
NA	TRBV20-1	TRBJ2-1	SPPLYNEQF
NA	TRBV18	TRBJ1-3	ASSQELTSGNTIY
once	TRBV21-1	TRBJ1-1	APRGGTEAF
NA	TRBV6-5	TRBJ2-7	ASSTGVAGGYEQY
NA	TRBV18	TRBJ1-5	ASLASLESNQPQH
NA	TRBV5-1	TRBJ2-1	ASSLVTSGSYNEQF